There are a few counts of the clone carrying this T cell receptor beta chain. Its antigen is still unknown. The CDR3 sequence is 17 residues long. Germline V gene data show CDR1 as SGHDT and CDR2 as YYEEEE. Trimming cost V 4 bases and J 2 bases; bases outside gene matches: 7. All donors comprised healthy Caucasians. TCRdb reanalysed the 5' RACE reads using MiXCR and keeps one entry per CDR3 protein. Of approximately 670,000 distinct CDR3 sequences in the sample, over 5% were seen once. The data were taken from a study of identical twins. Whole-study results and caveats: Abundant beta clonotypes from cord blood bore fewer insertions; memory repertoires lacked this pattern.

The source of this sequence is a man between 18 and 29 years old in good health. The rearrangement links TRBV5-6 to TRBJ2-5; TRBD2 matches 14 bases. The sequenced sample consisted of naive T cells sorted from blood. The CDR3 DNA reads TGTGCCAGCAGCCCGGGACTAGCGGGAGTGTGGCAAGAGACCCAGTACTTC. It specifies CASSPGLAGVWQETQYF.